The rows below give T cell receptor beta chains drawn from one sample of a study of naive and memory T cell subsets. TCRdb reprocessed the UMI-ligation and nested PCR reads via MiXCR and lists one record per CDR3 protein. The sample yields about 150,000 distinct CDR3 sequences, roughly 22% seen once. Sequenced: naive CD4+ T cells from blood. The receptors derive from a human donor in good health. Both conserved end residues are part of each CDR3. D genes are given only for firm matches. For some rows the clone size is stated as once, few or many, or as a class when expanded; others skip it.

v_call: TRBV20-1; d_call: .; clone_size: .; j_call: TRBJ1-1; cdr3_aa: CSARDYRKNTEAFF; cdr3_nt: TGCAGTGCTAGAGATTACAGGAAAAACACTGAAGCTTTCTTT
v_call: TRBV5-1; d_call: .; clone_size: few; j_call: TRBJ1-1; cdr3_aa: CASSSLYKTEAFF; cdr3_nt: TGCGCCAGCAGCTCGCTTTATAAGACTGAAGCTTTCTTT
v_call: TRBV2; d_call: TRBD2; clone_size: .; j_call: TRBJ2-5; cdr3_aa: CASSEALLAGAPETQYF; cdr3_nt: TGTGCCAGCAGTGAAGCGTTGTTAGCGGGAGCTCCAGAGACCCAGTACTTC
v_call: TRBV19; d_call: .; clone_size: many; j_call: TRBJ2-3; cdr3_aa: CASSIGLPPDTQYF; cdr3_nt: TGTGCCAGTAGTATAGGCCTTCCACCAGATACGCAGTATTTT
v_call: TRBV20-1; d_call: TRBD2; clone_size: few; j_call: TRBJ2-5; cdr3_aa: CSASTSGQETQYF; cdr3_nt: TGCAGTGCTAGCACTAGCGGACAAGAGACCCAGTACTTC
v_call: TRBV4-1; d_call: TRBD1; clone_size: .; j_call: TRBJ1-1; cdr3_aa: CASSQEPTGVTEAFF; cdr3_nt: TGCGCCAGCAGCCAAGAACCCACAGGGGTGACTGAAGCTTTCTTT
v_call: TRBV12-3/TRBV12-4; d_call: .; clone_size: .; j_call: TRBJ2-4; cdr3_aa: CASSLGGLAKNIQYF; cdr3_nt: TGTGCCAGCAGTTTAGGAGGGCTAGCCAAAAACATTCAGTACTTC
v_call: TRBV10-1; d_call: .; clone_size: few; j_call: TRBJ1-1; cdr3_aa: CASSDGLPTEAFF; cdr3_nt: TGCGCCAGCAGTGATGGACTGCCCACTGAAGCTTTCTTT
v_call: TRBV5-4; d_call: TRBD2; clone_size: .; j_call: TRBJ2-7; cdr3_aa: CASSPGGGDYEQCF; cdr3_nt: TGTGCCAGCAGCCCGGGAGGAGGGGACTACGAGCAGTGCTTC
v_call: TRBV28; d_call: .; clone_size: many; j_call: TRBJ2-7; cdr3_aa: CASSLSGIREGSYEQYF; cdr3_nt: TGTGCCAGCAGTTTAAGTGGTATCCGGGAAGGCTCCTACGAGCAGTACTTC
v_call: TRBV5-1; d_call: .; clone_size: few; j_call: TRBJ2-5; cdr3_aa: CASKTLGGQETQYF; cdr3_nt: TGCGCCAGCAAAACCCTCGGGGGCCAAGAGACCCAGTACTTC
v_call: TRBV5-4; d_call: .; clone_size: few; j_call: TRBJ2-3; cdr3_aa: CASSPAGAAAAGTQYF; cdr3_nt: TGTGCCAGCAGCCCGGCAGGTGCGGCGGCCGCTGGTACGCAGTATTTT
v_call: TRBV5-1; d_call: .; clone_size: .; j_call: TRBJ1-1; cdr3_aa: CASSLQTGKNTEAFF; cdr3_nt: TGCGCCAGCAGCCTCCAGACGGGAAAGAACACTGAAGCTTTCTTT
v_call: TRBV7-9; d_call: TRBD2; clone_size: .; j_call: TRBJ2-1; cdr3_aa: CASSRQTSGHNEQFF; cdr3_nt: TGTGCCAGCAGCCGCCAGACTAGCGGACACAATGAGCAGTTCTTC
v_call: TRBV7-8; d_call: TRBD2; clone_size: many; j_call: TRBJ2-5; cdr3_aa: CASSPAVAGGSQETQYF; cdr3_nt: TGTGCCAGCAGCCCCGCGGTAGCGGGAGGCTCGCAAGAGACCCAGTACTTC
v_call: TRBV7-2; d_call: .; clone_size: few; j_call: TRBJ2-5; cdr3_aa: CASSLFTQETQYF; cdr3_nt: TGTGCCAGCAGCTTATTCACTCAAGAGACCCAGTACTTC
v_call: TRBV20-1; d_call: TRBD2; clone_size: .; j_call: TRBJ2-3; cdr3_aa: CSARDPSGRAGNTQYF; cdr3_nt: TGCAGTGCTAGAGATCCTAGCGGGAGGGCCGGGAATACGCAGTATTTT
v_call: TRBV6-1; d_call: .; clone_size: .; j_call: TRBJ2-1; cdr3_aa: CASSEEAAGYYNEQFF; cdr3_nt: TGTGCCAGCAGTGAAGAGGCGGCAGGGTACTACAATGAGCAGTTCTTC
v_call: TRBV7-8; d_call: .; clone_size: .; j_call: TRBJ2-3; cdr3_aa: CASSLGTQTDTQYF; cdr3_nt: TGTGCCAGCAGCCTCGGGACGCAAACAGATACGCAGTATTTT
v_call: TRBV10-3; d_call: .; clone_size: .; j_call: TRBJ2-3; cdr3_aa: CAISRLTNTDTQYF; cdr3_nt: TGTGCCATCAGCCGGCTTACTAACACAGATACGCAGTATTTT
v_call: TRBV20-1; d_call: TRBD1; clone_size: few; j_call: TRBJ2-3; cdr3_aa: CSASGGQGTDTQYF; cdr3_nt: TGCAGTGCTAGCGGGGGACAGGGCACAGATACGCAGTATTTT
v_call: TRBV7-2; d_call: TRBD2; clone_size: many; j_call: TRBJ2-5; cdr3_aa: CASSFRTSGIQETQYF; cdr3_nt: TGTGCCAGCAGCTTTAGGACTAGCGGGATACAAGAGACCCAGTACTTC